This T cell receptor beta chain was captured by sequencing in a study of patients and donors after allogeneic stem cell transplantation. TCRdb reprocessed the RT-PCR reads with MiXCR, giving one entry per CDR3 protein. Of about 110,000 distinct CDR3 sequences in the sample, about a third were seen once. Germline lookup yields CDR1 ENHRY and CDR2 SYGVKD. V was trimmed by 5 bases and J by 6 bases, leaving 8 bases between them. CDR3 length: 11 residues. This clonotype has a handful of counts. Sequenced input: blood, either unsorted or a sorted T cell fraction (not recorded which). The chain uses TRBV10-3 and TRBJ2-7; possible D gene TRBD2, 5 bases. The TCR originated in a human donor who was either an allogeneic HSCT recipient or a stem cell or donor lymphocyte infusion donor (not recorded which). It is not recorded whose cells these are; they may come from a transplant donor. The CDR3 nucleotides are TGTGCCATCAGTAGTAGCGTCGAGCAGTACTTC. It is translated as CAISSSVEQYF.